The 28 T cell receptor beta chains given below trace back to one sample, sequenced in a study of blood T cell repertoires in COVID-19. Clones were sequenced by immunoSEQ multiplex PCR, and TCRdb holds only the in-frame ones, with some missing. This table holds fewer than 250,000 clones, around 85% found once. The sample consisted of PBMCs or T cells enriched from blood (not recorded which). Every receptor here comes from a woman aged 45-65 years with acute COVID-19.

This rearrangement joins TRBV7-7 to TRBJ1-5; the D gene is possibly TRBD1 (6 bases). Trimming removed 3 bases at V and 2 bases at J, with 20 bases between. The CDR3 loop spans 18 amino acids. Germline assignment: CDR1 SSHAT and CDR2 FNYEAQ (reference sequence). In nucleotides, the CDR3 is TGTGCCAGCAGCTTCACCCCCCCCCGACAGGTACGCAATCAGCCCCAGCATTTT. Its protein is CASSFTPPRQVRNQPQHF.

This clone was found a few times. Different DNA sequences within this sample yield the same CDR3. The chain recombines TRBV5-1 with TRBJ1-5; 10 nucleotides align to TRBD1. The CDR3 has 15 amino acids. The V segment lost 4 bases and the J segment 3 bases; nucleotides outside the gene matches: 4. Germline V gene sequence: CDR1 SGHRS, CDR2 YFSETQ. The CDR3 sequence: CASSLGQGDNQPQHF. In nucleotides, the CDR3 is TGCGCCAGCAGCCTCGGACAGGGGGACAATCAGCCCCAGCATTTT.

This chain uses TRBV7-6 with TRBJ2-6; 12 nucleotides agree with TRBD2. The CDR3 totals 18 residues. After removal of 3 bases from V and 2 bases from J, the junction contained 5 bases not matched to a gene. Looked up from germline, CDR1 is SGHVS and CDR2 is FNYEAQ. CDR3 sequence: CASSFRASGGAGANVLTF. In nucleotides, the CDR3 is TGTGCCAGCAGCTTCAGGGCTAGCGGGGGGGCTGGGGCCAACGTCCTGACTTTC.

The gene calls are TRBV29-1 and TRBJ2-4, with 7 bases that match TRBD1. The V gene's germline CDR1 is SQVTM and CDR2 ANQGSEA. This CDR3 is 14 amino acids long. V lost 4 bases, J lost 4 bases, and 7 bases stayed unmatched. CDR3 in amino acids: CSVGGTAHKNIQYF. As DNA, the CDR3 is TGCAGCGTTGGAGGGACAGCGCATAAAAACATTCAGTACTTC.

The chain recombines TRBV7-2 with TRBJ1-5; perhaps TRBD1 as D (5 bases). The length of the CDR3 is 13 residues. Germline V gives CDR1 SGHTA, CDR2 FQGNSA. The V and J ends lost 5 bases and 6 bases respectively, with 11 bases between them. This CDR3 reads CASSPSTGQPQHF. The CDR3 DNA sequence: TGTGCCAGCAGCCCGTCCACAGGTCAGCCCCAGCATTTT.

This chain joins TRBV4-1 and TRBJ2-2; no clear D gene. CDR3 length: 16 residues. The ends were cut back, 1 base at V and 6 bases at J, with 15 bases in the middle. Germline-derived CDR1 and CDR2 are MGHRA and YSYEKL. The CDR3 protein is CASSQANMVSPGELFF. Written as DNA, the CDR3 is TGCGCCAGCAGCCAAGCGAACATGGTCAGTCCCGGGGAGCTGTTTTTT.

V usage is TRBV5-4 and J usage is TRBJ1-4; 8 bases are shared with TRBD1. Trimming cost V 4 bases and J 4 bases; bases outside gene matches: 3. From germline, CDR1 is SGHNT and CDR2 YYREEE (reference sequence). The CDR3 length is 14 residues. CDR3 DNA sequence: TGTGCCAGCAGCCTGGACAGGGTTAATGAAAAACTGTTTTTT. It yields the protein CASSLDRVNEKLFF. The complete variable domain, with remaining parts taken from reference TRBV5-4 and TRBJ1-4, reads ETGVTQSPTHLIKTRGQQVTLRCSSQSGHNTVSWYQQALGQGPQFIFQYYREEENGRGNFPPRFSGLQFPNYSSELNVNALELDDSALYLCASSLDRVNEKLFFGSGTQLSVL.

This CDR3 reads CSGQGDGYTF. The CDR3 DNA reads as TGCAGCGGACAGGGAGATGGCTACACCTTC. The rearrangement joins TRBV29-1 to TRBJ1-2; 7 nucleotides line up with TRBD1. The germline V gene has CDR1 SQVTM and CDR2 ANQGSEA. The CDR3 length is 10 residues. V lost 7 bases and J lost 6; bases outside the gene matches: 2.

The CDR3 is CASSERDRTEAFF. The CDR3 DNA reads as TGTGCCAGCAGCGAGAGGGACAGAACTGAAGCTTTCTTT. J is TRBJ1-1 and V is TRBV6-5, with 7 positions matching TRBD1. There are 13 residues in the CDR3. J gave up 5 bases and V 6 bases, and 6 bases lay outside the gene matches. CDR1 is MNHEY and CDR2 is SVGAGI in the germline V gene.

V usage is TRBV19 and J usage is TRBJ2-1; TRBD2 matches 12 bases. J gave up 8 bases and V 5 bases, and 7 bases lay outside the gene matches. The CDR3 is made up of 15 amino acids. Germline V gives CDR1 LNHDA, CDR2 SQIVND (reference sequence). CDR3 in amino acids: CASSAASGGAYEQFF. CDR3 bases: TGTGCCAGTAGTGCGGCTAGCGGGGGGGCATATGAGCAGTTCTTC.

CDR3 sequence (DNA): TGTGCCAGCAGTTCAGGTTCAGGGGTTGGGGCTTTCTTT. This translates into CASSSGSGVGAFF. The chain joins TRBV12-3 or TRBV12-4 to TRBJ1-1; TRBD1 is a possible D gene (6 bases). Trimming cost V 4 bases and J 11 bases, with 17 bases left between them. The CDR3 totals 13 residues.

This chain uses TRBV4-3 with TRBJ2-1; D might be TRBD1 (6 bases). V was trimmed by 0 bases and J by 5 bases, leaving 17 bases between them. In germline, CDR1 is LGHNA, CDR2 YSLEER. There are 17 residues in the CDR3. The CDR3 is CASSQDLGYRANNEQFF. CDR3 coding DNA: TGCGCCAGCAGCCAAGATCTAGGGTACAGGGCCAACAATGAGCAGTTCTTC.

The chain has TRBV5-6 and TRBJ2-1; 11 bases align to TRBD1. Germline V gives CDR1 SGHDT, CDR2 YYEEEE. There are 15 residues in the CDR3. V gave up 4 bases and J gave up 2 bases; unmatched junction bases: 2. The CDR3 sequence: CASSRDRGAYNEQFF. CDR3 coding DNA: TGTGCCAGCAGCAGGGACAGGGGGGCCTACAATGAGCAGTTCTTC.

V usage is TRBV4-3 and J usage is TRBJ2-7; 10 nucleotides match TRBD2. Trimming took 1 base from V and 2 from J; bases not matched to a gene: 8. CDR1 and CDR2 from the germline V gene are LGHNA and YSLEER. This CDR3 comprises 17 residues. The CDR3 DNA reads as TGCGCCAGCAGCCAAGGGGTCCCTAGCGGGGGCCCCTACGAGCAGTACTTC. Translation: CASSQGVPSGGPYEQYF.

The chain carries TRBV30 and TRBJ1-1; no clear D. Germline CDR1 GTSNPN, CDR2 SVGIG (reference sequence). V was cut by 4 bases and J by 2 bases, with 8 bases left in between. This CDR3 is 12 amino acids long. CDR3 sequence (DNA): TGTGCCTGGAATGGAGATAACACTGAAGCTTTCTTT. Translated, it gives CAWNGDNTEAFF.

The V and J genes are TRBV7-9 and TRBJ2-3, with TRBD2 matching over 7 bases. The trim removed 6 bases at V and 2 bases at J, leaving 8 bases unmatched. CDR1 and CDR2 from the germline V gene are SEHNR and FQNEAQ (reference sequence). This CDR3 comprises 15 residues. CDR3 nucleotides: TGTGCCAGCAGTTACGCAGGGACTACCACAGATACGCAGTATTTT. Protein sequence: CASSYAGTTTDTQYF.

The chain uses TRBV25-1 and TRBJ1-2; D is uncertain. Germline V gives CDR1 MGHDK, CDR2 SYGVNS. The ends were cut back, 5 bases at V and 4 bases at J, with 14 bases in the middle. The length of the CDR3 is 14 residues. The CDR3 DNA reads TGTGCCAGCAGTAACCAGGTTGGATCCTATGGCTACACCTTC. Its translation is CASSNQVGSYGYTF.

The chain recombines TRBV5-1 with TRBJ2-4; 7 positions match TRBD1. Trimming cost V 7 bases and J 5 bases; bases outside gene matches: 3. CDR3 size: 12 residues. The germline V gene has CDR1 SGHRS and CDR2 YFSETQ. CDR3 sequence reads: CASRDSENIQYF. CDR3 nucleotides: TGCGCCAGCCGGGACAGCGAAAACATTCAGTACTTC.

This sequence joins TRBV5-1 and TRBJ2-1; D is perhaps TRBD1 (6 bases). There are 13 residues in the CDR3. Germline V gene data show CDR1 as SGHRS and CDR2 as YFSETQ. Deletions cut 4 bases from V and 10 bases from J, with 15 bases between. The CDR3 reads CASSPNPQGEQFF. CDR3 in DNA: TGCGCCAGCAGCCCGAACCCGCAGGGGGAGCAGTTCTTC.

The CDR3 region is CASSIEVGGTEAFF. In DNA, the CDR3 is TGTGCCAGCAGTATTGAAGTTGGGGGGACTGAAGCTTTCTTT. This chain links TRBV6-5 with TRBJ1-1; D is possibly TRBD1 (5 bases). The CDR3 totals 14 residues. The germline gives CDR1 MNHEY, CDR2 SVGAGI. The V end lost 5 bases, the J end lost 5 bases, and 15 bases lay between the germline ends.

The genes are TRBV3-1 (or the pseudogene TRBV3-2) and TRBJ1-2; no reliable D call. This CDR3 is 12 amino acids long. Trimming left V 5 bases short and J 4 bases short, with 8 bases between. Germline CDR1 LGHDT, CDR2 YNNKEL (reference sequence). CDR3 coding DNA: TGTGCCAGCAGCTCGACGGGCTATGGCTACACCTTC. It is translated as CASSSTGYGYTF.

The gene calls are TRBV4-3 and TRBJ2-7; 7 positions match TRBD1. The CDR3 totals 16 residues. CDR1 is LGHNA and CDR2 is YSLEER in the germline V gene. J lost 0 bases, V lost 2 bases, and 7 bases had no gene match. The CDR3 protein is CASSQLGRGSSYEQYF. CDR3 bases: TGCGCCAGCAGCCAATTGGGCAGGGGGAGCTCCTACGAGCAGTACTTC.

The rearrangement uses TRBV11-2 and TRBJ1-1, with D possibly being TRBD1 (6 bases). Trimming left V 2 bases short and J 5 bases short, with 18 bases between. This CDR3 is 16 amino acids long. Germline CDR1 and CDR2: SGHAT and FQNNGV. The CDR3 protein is CASSLSRLGARTEAFF. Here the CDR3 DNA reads TGTGCCAGCAGCTTAAGCCGCCTGGGGGCGAGGACTGAAGCTTTCTTT.

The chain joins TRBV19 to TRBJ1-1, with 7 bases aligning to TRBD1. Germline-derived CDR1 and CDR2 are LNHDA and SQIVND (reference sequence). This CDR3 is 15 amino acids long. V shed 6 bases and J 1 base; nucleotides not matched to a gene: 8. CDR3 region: CASRGDRERNTEAFF. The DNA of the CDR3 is TGTGCCAGTAGGGGAGACAGGGAGAGGAACACTGAAGCTTTCTTT.

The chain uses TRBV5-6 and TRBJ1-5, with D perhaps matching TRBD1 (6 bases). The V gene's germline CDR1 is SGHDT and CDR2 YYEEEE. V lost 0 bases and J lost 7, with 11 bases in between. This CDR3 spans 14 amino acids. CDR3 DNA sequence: TGTGCCAGCAGCTTGGGCGGGGGGCGGCAGCCCCAGCATTTT. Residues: CASSLGGGRQPQHF.

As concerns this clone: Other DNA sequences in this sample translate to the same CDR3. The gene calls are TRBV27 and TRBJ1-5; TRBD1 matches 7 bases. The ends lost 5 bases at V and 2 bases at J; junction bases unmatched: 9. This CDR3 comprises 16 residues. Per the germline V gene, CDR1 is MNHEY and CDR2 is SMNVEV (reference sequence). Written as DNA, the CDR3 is TGTGCCAGCAGTCTGGGGACAGCTAGGGGCAATCAGCCCCAGCATTTT. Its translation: CASSLGTARGNQPQHF.

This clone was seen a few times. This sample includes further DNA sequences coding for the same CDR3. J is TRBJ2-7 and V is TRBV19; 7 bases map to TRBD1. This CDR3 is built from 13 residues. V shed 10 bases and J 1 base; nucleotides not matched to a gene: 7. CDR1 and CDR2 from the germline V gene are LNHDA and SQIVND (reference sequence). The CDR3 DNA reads TGTGCCACTAGACAGGGATCTTCCTACGAGCAGTACTTC. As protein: CATRQGSSYEQYF.

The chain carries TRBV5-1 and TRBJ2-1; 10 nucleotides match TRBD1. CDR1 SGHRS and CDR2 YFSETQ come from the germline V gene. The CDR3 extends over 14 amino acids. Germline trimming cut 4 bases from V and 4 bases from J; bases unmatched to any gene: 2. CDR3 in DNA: TGCGCCAGCAGCCGGGACAGGGGTTACAATGAGCAGTTCTTC. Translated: CASSRDRGYNEQFF.